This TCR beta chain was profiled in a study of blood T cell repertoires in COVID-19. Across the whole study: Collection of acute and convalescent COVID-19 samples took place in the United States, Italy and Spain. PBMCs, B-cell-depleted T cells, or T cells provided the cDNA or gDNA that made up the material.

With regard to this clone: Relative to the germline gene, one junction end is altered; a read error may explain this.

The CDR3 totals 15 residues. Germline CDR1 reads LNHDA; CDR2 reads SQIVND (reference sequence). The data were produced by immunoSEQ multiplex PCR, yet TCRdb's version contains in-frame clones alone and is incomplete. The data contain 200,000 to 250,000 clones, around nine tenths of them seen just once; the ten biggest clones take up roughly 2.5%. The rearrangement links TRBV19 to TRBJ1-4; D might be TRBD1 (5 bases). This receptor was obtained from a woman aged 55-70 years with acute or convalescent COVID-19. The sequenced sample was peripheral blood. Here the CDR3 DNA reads TGTGCCAGCAGTACGTCAGGGCATAGTAATGAAAAACTGTTTTTT. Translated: CASSTSGHSNEKLFF. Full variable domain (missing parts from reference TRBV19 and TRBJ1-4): DGGITQSPKYLFRKEGQNVTLSCEQNLNHDAMYWYRQDPGQGLRLIYYSQIVNDFQKGDIAEGYSVSREKKESFPLTVTSAQKNPTAFYLCASSTSGHSNEKLFFGSGTQLSVL.